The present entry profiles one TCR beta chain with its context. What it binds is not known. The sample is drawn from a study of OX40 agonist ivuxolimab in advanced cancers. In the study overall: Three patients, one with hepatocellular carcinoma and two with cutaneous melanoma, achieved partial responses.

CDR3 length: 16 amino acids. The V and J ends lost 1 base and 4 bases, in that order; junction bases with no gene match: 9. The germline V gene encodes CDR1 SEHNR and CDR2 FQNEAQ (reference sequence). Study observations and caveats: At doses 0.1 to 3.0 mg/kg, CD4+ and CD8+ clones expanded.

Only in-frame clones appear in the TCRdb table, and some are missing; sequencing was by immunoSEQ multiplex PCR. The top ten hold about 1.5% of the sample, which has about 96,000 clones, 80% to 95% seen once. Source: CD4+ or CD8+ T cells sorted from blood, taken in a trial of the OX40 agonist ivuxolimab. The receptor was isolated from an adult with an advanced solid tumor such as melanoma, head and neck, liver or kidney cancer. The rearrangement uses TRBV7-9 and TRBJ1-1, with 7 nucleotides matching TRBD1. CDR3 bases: TGTGCCAGCAGCTTAGGGCAGGGGGGTGTGGGCACTGAAGCTTTCTTT. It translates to CASSLGQGGVGTEAFF.